These 17 T cell receptor beta chains were sequenced from one sample in a study of cytotoxic CD8 clonotypes in ibrutinib-treated CLL. TCRdb keeps only in-frame clones here, not all; method: immunoSEQ multiplex PCR. The repertoire includes about 160,000 clones, approximately 80% of them detected once, and roughly 4.5% sits in the top ten. The input for sequencing was PBMCs, taken after 24 months of ibrutinib treatment. The receptors shown here come from a human donor with chronic lymphocytic leukemia.

V usage is TRBV2 and J usage is TRBJ1-3, with no clear D. This CDR3 has 12 amino acids. Trimming took 8 bases from V and 1 from J, leaving 6 bases between them. The germline V gene encodes CDR1 SNHLY and CDR2 FYNNEI. CDR3 coding DNA: TGTGCCAGCGTTGGGTCTGGAAACACCATATATTTT. It specifies CASVGSGNTIYF.

With regard to this clone: The junction shows a germline mismatch at one end, possibly a read error. The J gene is TRBJ1-3, the V gene TRBV13; D perhaps matches TRBD1 (6 bases). Germline V gene lookup returns CDR1 PRHDT and CDR2 FYEKMQ (reference sequence). This CDR3 has 15 residues. CDR3: CASSVGQHSGNTIYF. CDR3 DNA sequence: TGTGCCAGCAGCGTAGGACAGCACTCTGGAAACACCATATATTTT.

This sequence joins TRBV25-1 and TRBJ2-7; 7 bases are a match to TRBD1. Germline CDR1 MGHDK, CDR2 SYGVNS. There are 14 residues in the CDR3. V lost 4 bases, J lost 5 bases, and 8 bases stayed unmatched. The CDR3 region has the DNA TGTGCCAGCAGTGCAAACAGGGGTAGGGACGAGCAGTACTTC. As protein: CASSANRGRDEQYF.

About this clone: At the DNA level, this CDR3 is encoded by other sequences in the same sample as well. CDR3 amino acids: CASSLRDGTDTQYF. CDR3 DNA sequence: TGTGCCAGCAGCTTAAGGGACGGAACAGATACGCAGTATTTT. This chain joins TRBV7-3 and TRBJ2-3; D assignment may be TRBD1 or TRBD2 (5 bases each). CDR1 and CDR2 (germline): SGHTA, FQGTGA. The CDR3 runs 14 residues. V was pared by 1 base and J by 3 bases, with 8 bases between. Complete variable domain (other parts from reference TRBV7-3 and TRBJ2-3): GAGVSQTPSNKVTEKGKYVELRCDPISGHTALYWYRQSLGQGPEFLIYFQGTGAADDSGLPNDRFFAVRPEGSVSTLKIQRTERGDSAVYLCASSLRDGTDTQYFGPGTRLTVL.

The chain recombines TRBV15 with TRBJ1-5; D is unclear. Germline lookup yields CDR1 LNHNV and CDR2 YYDKDF (reference sequence). This CDR3 contains 15 residues. V shed 0 bases and J shed 0 bases, with 6 bases lying between them. CDR3 protein: CATSREDYSNQPQHF. The CDR3 bases are TGTGCCACCAGCAGAGAGGACTATAGCAATCAGCCCCAGCATTTT.

The chain uses TRBV5-6 and TRBJ2-1; 10 nucleotides line up with TRBD1. V shed 1 base and J 6 bases; nucleotides not matched to a gene: 4. This CDR3 comprises 15 residues. Germline CDR1 SGHDT, CDR2 YYEEEE. CDR3 sequence: CASSLLTGGFNEQFF. The DNA of the CDR3 is TGTGCCAGCAGCTTGCTGACAGGGGGCTTCAATGAGCAGTTCTTC.

In this sample, this clone turned up a few times. This chain uses TRBV28 with TRBJ1-4; D is undetermined. The CDR3 consists of 15 residues. Germline lookup yields CDR1 MDHEN and CDR2 SYDVKM. Trimming took 5 bases from V and 0 from J, leaving 10 bases between them. The chain's CDR3 is CASSPPGATNEKLFF. CDR3 nucleotide sequence: TGTGCCAGCAGTCCCCCGGGAGCAACTAATGAAAAACTGTTTTTT.

This clone has a count of ten or more. This chain joins TRBV6-5 and TRBJ1-1; no clear D gene. The germline V gene has CDR1 MNHEY and CDR2 SVGAGI. The CDR3 loop spans 14 amino acids. V shed 0 bases and J shed 1 base, with 6 bases lying between them. The CDR3 bases are TGTGCCAGCAGTTACTCGGCGGCGAACACTGAAGCTTTCTTT. This codes for CASSYSAANTEAFF.

As regards this clone: The sample has other DNA sequences that encode this CDR3 too. The chain combines TRBV30 with TRBJ1-5; weak D call: TRBD1 (5 bases). Germline CDR1 reads GTSNPN; CDR2 reads SVGIG (reference sequence). Trimming cost V 4 bases and J 7 bases, with 14 bases left between them. The CDR3 runs to 13 residues. CDR3 in DNA: TGTGCCTGGAATGTGGGTAGGGACCAGCCCCAGCATTTT. Protein product: CAWNVGRDQPQHF.

This rearrangement joins TRBV6-1 to TRBJ1-1; 7 bases agree with TRBD1. The junction had 3 bases not matched to a gene; V was cut back by 6 bases and J by 5 bases. This CDR3 contains 12 residues. Germline V gives CDR1 MNHNS, CDR2 SASEGT. This chain's CDR3 is CASRQGKTEAFF. The CDR3 DNA follows: TGTGCCAGCAGACAGGGGAAAACTGAAGCTTTCTTT.

The V and J genes are TRBV19 and TRBJ1-1, with D perhaps matching TRBD1 (6 bases). The V and J ends lost 2 bases and 4 bases respectively, with 11 bases between them. CDR1 is LNHDA, CDR2 SQIVND, per germline (reference sequence). The CDR3 spans 14 residues. This CDR3 is CASSIRGAGTEAFF. DNA for the CDR3: TGTGCCAGTAGTATAAGGGGGGCCGGCACTGAAGCTTTCTTT.

The rearrangement joins TRBV27 to TRBJ2-1; D tentatively fits TRBD1 or TRBD2 (5 bases each). The CDR3 is made up of 15 amino acids. The germline gives CDR1 MNHEY, CDR2 SMNVEV (reference sequence). V shed 5 bases and J shed 0 bases, with 11 bases lying between them. DNA of the CDR3: TGTGCCAGCAGTCGGGACCGTAGCTCCTACAATGAGCAGTTCTTC. Protein product: CASSRDRSSYNEQFF.

The CDR3 is CATSRDVAEIYTF. The CDR3 DNA reads TGTGCCACCAGCAGAGATGTAGCAGAGATCTACACCTTC. The V call is TRBV15, the J call TRBJ1-2; no firm D call. The CDR3 length is 13 residues. The V and J ends lost 0 bases and 10 bases respectively, with 12 bases between them. The germline gives CDR1 LNHNV, CDR2 YYDKDF (reference sequence).

This chain joins TRBV7-8 and TRBJ1-1, with D perhaps TRBD1 (5 bases). V lost 3 bases, J lost 8 bases, and 22 bases lay in between. CDR1 and CDR2 from the germline V gene are SGHVS and FQNEAQ. The CDR3 is 16 residues long. This CDR3 reads CASSLTVSGRTWEAFF. The CDR3 region has the DNA TGTGCCAGCAGCTTGACAGTGAGCGGCCGTACGTGGGAAGCTTTCTTT.

The J gene is TRBJ1-1, the V gene TRBV4-3; D gene unclear. Between the trimmed V and J ends, which lost 2 bases and 5 bases, there was a span of 15 bases. The CDR3 covers 15 residues. The germline gives CDR1 LGHNA, CDR2 YSLEER. This chain's CDR3 is CASSQPGSQRTEAFF. The CDR3 DNA reads TGCGCCAGCAGCCAACCAGGAAGCCAGAGGACTGAAGCTTTCTTT.

This clone was picked up one time. J is TRBJ2-1 and V is TRBV19; 11 bases fit TRBD1. The V segment lost 7 bases and the J segment 8 bases; nucleotides outside the gene matches: 10. The CDR3 consists of 15 residues. The germline gives CDR1 LNHDA, CDR2 SQIVND (reference sequence). This CDR3 is CASKGGGQGAHEQFF. CDR3 DNA: TGTGCCAGTAAGGGAGGAGGACAGGGGGCTCATGAGCAGTTCTTC.

The chain links TRBV27 to TRBJ1-2; TRBD1 matches 7 bases. The CDR3 is made up of 15 amino acids. The trim removed 6 bases at V and 4 bases at J, leaving 11 bases unmatched. Germline V lookup: CDR1 MNHEY, CDR2 SMNVEV (reference sequence). Here the CDR3 reads CASSSPTRGVYGYTF. In nucleotides, the CDR3 is TGTGCCAGCAGCAGTCCAACCAGGGGGGTCTATGGCTACACCTTC.